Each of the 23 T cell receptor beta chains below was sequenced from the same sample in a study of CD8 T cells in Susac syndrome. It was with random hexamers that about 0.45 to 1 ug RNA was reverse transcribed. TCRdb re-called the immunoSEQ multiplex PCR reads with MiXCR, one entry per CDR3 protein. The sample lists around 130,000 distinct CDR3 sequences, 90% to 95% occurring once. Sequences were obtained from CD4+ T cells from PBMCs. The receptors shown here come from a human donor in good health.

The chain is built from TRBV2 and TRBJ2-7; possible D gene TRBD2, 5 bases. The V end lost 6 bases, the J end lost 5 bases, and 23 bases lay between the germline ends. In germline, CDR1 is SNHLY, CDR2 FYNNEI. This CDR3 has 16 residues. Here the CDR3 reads CASSRGGGRAFDEQYF. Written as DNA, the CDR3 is TGTGCCAGCAGCCGAGGCGGAGGACGGGCATTTGACGAGCAGTACTTC.

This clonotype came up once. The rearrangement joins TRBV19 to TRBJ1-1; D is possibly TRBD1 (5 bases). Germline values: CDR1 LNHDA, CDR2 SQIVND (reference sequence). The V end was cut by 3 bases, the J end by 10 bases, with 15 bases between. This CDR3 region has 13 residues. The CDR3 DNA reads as TGTGCCAGTAGTATCGGCGTGGGGGGACGAGCTTTCTTT. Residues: CASSIGVGGRAFF.

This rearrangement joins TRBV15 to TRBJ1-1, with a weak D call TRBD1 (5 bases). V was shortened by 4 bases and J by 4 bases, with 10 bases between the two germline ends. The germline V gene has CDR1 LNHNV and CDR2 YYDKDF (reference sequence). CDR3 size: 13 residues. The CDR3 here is CATSTTVFTEAFF. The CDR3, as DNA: TGTGCCACCAGCACGACAGTTTTCACTGAAGCTTTCTTT.

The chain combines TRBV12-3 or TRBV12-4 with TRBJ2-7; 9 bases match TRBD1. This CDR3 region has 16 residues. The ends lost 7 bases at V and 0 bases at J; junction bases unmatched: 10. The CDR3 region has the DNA TGTGCCAGCACTCCTGGAGGGACAGGGAGCTCCTACGAGCAGTACTTC. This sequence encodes CASTPGGTGSSYEQYF.

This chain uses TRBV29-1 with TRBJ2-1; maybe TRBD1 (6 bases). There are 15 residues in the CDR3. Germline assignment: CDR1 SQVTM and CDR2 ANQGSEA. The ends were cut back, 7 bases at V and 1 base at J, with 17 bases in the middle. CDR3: CSAGAGTSSYNEQFF. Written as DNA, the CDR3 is TGCAGCGCCGGGGCCGGGACATCATCCTACAATGAGCAGTTCTTC.

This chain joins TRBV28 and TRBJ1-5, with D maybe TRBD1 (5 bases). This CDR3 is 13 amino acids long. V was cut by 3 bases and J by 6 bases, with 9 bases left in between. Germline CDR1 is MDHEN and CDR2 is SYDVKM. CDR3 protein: CASSLRGTQPQHF. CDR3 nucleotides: TGTGCCAGCAGTTTGCGGGGGACTCAGCCCCAGCATTTT.

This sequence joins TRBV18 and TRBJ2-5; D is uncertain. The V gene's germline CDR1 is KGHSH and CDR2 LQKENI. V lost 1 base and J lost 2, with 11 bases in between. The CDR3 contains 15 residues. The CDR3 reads CASSPLTGPQETQYF. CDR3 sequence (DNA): TGTGCCAGCTCACCACTCACGGGCCCGCAAGAGACCCAGTACTTC.

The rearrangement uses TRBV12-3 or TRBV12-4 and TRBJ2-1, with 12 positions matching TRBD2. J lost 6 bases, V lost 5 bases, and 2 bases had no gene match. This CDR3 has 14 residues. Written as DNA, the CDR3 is TGTGCCAGCAGTGGGGGACTAGCGGGCAATGAGCAGTTCTTC. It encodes CASSGGLAGNEQFF.

The CDR3 sequence is CASSQAGEQPQHF. CDR3 in DNA: TGTGCCAGCAGCCAAGCAGGGGAGCAGCCCCAGCATTTT. The gene calls are TRBV3-1 and TRBJ1-5; the D gene is possibly TRBD1 (6 bases). The germline V gene has CDR1 LGHDT and CDR2 YNNKEL (reference sequence). The V gene lost 1 base and the J gene lost 7 bases, with 8 bases spanning the gap. This CDR3 is built from 13 residues.

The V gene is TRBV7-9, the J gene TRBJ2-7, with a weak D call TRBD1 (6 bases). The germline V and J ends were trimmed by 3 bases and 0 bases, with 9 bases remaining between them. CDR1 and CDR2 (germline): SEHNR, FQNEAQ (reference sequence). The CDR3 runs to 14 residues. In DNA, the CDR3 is TGTGCCAGCAGCTTGGGACACCACTCCTACGAGCAGTACTTC. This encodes CASSLGHHSYEQYF.

The CDR3 is CASTASGRSSTDTQYF. CDR3 nucleotide sequence: TGCGCCTCCACGGCTAGCGGGAGAAGTTCAACAGATACGCAGTATTTT. The V gene is TRBV5-1, the J gene TRBJ2-3, with 10 bases identical to TRBD2. J was trimmed by 3 bases and V by 10 bases; bases with no gene match: 14. The CDR3 sequence is 16 residues long. The germline V gene has CDR1 SGHRS and CDR2 YFSETQ. The full variable domain, rest sourced from reference TRBV5-1 and TRBJ2-3, is KAGVTQTPRYLIKTRGQQVTLSCSPISGHRSVSWYQQTPGQGLQFLFEYFSETQRNKGNFPGRFSGRQFSNSRSEMNVSTLELGDSALYLCASTASGRSSTDTQYFGPGTRLTVL.

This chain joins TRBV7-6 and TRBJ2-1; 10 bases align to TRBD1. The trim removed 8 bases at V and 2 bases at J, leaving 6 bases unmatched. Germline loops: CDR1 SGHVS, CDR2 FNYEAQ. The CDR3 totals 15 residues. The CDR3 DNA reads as TGTGCCAGCCGAAGGGACAGGGGTGCCTACAATGAGCAGTTCTTC. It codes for CASRRDRGAYNEQFF. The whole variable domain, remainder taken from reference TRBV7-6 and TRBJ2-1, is GAGVSQSPRYKVTKRGQDVALRCDPISGHVSLYWYRQALGQGPEFLTYFNYEAQQDKSGLPNDRFSAERPEGSISTLTIQRTEQRDSAMYRCASRRDRGAYNEQFFGPGTRLTVL.

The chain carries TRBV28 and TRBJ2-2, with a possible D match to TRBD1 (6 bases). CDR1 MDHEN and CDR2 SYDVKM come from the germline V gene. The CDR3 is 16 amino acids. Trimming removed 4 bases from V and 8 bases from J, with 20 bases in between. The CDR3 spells CASSYRSGTSLGELFF. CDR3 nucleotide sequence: TGTGCCAGCAGTTACAGATCCGGGACATCCTTGGGGGAGCTGTTTTTT.

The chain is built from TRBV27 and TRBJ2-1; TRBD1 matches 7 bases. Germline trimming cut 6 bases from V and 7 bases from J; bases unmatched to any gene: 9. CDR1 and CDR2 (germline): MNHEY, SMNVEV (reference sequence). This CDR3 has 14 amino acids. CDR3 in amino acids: CASRRGGDRNEQFF. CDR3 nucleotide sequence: TGTGCCAGCAGACGAGGGGGCGATAGAAATGAGCAGTTCTTC.

The CDR3 nucleotides are TGCAGTGCTAGAGATATGGGAGCGGGAGCCTGGGAGCAGTACTTC. Translation gives CSARDMGAGAWEQYF. The chain has TRBV20-1 and TRBJ2-7; 8 bases are shared with TRBD2. Germline CDR1 is DFQATT and CDR2 is SNEGSKA (reference sequence). The V and J ends lost 0 bases and 7 bases, in that order; junction bases with no gene match: 11. The CDR3 has 15 residues.

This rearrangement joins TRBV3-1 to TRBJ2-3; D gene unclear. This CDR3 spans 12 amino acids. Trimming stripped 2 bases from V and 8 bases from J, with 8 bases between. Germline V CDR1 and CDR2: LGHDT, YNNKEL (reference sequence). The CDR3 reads CASSQTAPTQYF. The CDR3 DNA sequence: TGTGCCAGCAGCCAAACGGCACCTACGCAGTATTTT.

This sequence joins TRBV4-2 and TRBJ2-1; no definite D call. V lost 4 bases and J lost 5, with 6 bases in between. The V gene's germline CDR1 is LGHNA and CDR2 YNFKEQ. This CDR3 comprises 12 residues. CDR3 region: CASSRSHNEQFF. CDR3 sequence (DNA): TGTGCCAGCAGCCGGAGCCACAATGAGCAGTTCTTC.

The CDR3 region has the DNA TGCGCCAGCAGTTTTGCTGGAATAGAGACCCAGTACTTC. It specifies CASSFAGIETQYF. This chain joins TRBV5-1 and TRBJ2-5; D is unresolved. Trimming stripped 5 bases from V and 4 bases from J, with 12 bases between. The CDR3 length is 13 residues. The germline CDR1 and CDR2 sequences are SGHRS and YFSETQ.

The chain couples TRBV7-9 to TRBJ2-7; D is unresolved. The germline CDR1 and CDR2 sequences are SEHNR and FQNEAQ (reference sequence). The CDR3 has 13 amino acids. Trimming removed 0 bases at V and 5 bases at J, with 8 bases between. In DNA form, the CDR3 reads TGTGCCAGCAGCTTAGCGGGTAGCCACGAGCAGTACTTC. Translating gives CASSLAGSHEQYF.

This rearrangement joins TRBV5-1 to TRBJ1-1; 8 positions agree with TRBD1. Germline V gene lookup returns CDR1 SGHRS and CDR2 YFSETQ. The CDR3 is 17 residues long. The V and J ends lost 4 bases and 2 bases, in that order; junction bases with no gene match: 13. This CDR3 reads CASSPKTGAAANTEAFF. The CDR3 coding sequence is TGCGCCAGCAGCCCAAAGACAGGGGCTGCTGCTAACACTGAAGCTTTCTTT.

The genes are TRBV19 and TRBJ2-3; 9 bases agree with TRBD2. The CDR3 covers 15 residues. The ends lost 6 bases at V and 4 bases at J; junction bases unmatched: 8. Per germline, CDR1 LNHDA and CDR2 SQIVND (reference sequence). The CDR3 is CASSTLLAGSDTQYF. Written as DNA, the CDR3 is TGTGCCAGTAGCACCTTACTAGCGGGCTCAGATACGCAGTATTTT. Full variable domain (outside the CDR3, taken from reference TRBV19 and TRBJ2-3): DGGITQSPKYLFRKEGQNVTLSCEQNLNHDAMYWYRQDPGQGLRLIYYSQIVNDFQKGDIAEGYSVSREKKESFPLTVTSAQKNPTAFYLCASSTLLAGSDTQYFGPGTRLTVL.

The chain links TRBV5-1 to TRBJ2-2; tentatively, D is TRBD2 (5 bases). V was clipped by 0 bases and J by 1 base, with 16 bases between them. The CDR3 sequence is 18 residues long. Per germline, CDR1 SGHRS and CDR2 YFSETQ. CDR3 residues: CASSLGGANMGNTGELFF. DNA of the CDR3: TGCGCCAGCAGCTTGGGGGGAGCGAACATGGGGAACACCGGGGAGCTGTTTTTT.

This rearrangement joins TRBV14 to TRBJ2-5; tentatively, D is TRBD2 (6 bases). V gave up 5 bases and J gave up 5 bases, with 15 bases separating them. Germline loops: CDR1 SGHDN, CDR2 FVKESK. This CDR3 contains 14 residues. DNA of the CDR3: TGTGCCAGCAGCATGACCTTAGCGGTGGAGACCCAGTACTTC. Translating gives CASSMTLAVETQYF.